One and the same sample provided the 31 T cell receptor beta chains below, sequenced in a study of cytomegalovirus exposure and HLA in healthy donors. Primers for the PCR totalled 60 Vbeta and 13 Jbeta. Assay used: immunoSEQ multiplex PCR; TCRdb lists only in-frame clones, some missing. The sample holds approximately 220,000 clones, roughly 83% seen once. Sequenced sample: PBMCs. All receptors come from a boy aged 2 to 10 in good health and CMV-seronegative.

The chain employs TRBV6-4 and TRBJ2-3; the match to TRBD2 covers 7 bases. CDR3 length equals 13 residues. CDR1 and CDR2 (germline): MRHNA, SNTAGT. Trimming at V came to 4 bases and at J to 7 bases, leaving 5 bases not matched to a gene. Written as DNA, the CDR3 is TGTGCCAGCAGTGTAGATAGCGGGTATACGCAGTATTTT. This sequence encodes CASSVDSGYTQYF.

The genes are TRBV19 and TRBJ2-2; possible D gene TRBD1, 6 bases. Per the germline V gene, CDR1 is LNHDA and CDR2 is SQIVND (reference sequence). The germline V and J ends were trimmed by 7 bases and 3 bases, with 9 bases remaining between them. The CDR3 totals 13 residues. The CDR3 is CASIAGDTGELFF. The CDR3 region has the DNA TGTGCCAGTATCGCAGGGGACACCGGGGAGCTGTTTTTT.

The gene calls are TRBV9 and TRBJ1-2; no definite D call. This CDR3 contains 13 residues. Trimming took off 3 bases at V and 7 bases at J, with 13 bases between the two ends. The germline V gene encodes CDR1 SGDLS and CDR2 YYNGEE. Written as DNA, the CDR3 is TGTGCCAGCAGCGCGGATATTAGGAGTGGCTACACCTTC. It codes for CASSADIRSGYTF. Complete variable domain (other parts from reference TRBV9 and TRBJ1-2): DSGVTQTPKHLITATGQRVTLRCSPRSGDLSVYWYQQSLDQGLQFLIQYYNGEERAKGNILERFSAQQFPDLHSELNLSSLELGDSALYFCASSADIRSGYTFGSGTRLTVV.

This rearrangement joins TRBV11-3 to TRBJ2-1; 7 bases align to TRBD1. After removal of 5 bases from V and 9 bases from J, the junction contained 13 bases not matched to a gene. The germline CDR1 and CDR2 sequences are SGHNT and YENEEA. This CDR3 is 15 amino acids long. The CDR3 DNA reads TGTGCCAGCAGCCCAGAGGTCCCGCCAGGGGGTGAGCAGTTCTTC. Protein product: CASSPEVPPGGEQFF.

V is TRBV5-1 and J is TRBJ2-5, with D unclear. The J call could be wrong; TRBJ2-7 is a better fit for the DNA end. Germline lookup yields CDR1 SGHRS and CDR2 YFSETQ. This CDR3 is built from 13 residues. The CDR3 protein is CASNGLYSYEQYF. The DNA for the CDR3 is TGCGCCAGCAACGGGTTGTACTCCTACGAGCAGTACTTC.

The chain couples TRBV30 to TRBJ2-1; 8 bases are a match to TRBD2. Germline V gene lookup returns CDR1 GTSNPN and CDR2 SVGIG (reference sequence). The J segment lost 3 bases and the V segment lost 2 bases, leaving 9 bases of the junction unmatched. The CDR3 has 16 amino acids. The DNA for the CDR3 is TGTGCCTGGAGTACCACCGGGGGGGCCCTCTACAATGAGCAGTTCTTC. Amino acids: CAWSTTGGALYNEQFF. Looking up the rest from reference TRBV30 and TRBJ2-1 gives the full variable domain: SQTIHQWPATLVQPVGSPLSLECTVEGTSNPNLYWYRQAAGRGLQLLFYSVGIGQISSEVPQNLSASRPQDRQFILSSKKLLLSDSGFYLCAWSTTGGALYNEQFFGPGTRLTVL.

The rearrangement links TRBV6-5 to TRBJ2-3; 9 nucleotides align to TRBD1. Germline CDR1 is MNHEY and CDR2 is SVGAGI. V lost 7 bases and J lost 3; bases outside the gene matches: 2. The CDR3 is made up of 13 amino acids. The CDR3 bases are TGTGCCAGCACTGGGACAGGGACAGATACGCAGTATTTT. Its protein is CASTGTGTDTQYF.

The count of this clone is one. The chain links TRBV2 to TRBJ2-7, with unresolved D. CDR1 SNHLY and CDR2 FYNNEI come from the germline V gene. The CDR3 spans 13 residues. V was shortened by 0 bases and J by 4 bases, with 7 bases between the two germline ends. CDR3 DNA: TGTGCCAGCAGTGAAGCGCTTACATACGAGCAGTACTTC. This translates into CASSEALTYEQYF.

J is TRBJ2-7 and V is TRBV7-2, with unresolved D. V lost 1 base, J lost 4 bases, and 14 bases lay in between. Germline assignment: CDR1 SGHTA and CDR2 FQGNSA. There are 15 residues in the CDR3. The CDR3 here is CASSLEAFPIYEQYF. The DNA for the CDR3 is TGTGCCAGCAGCTTAGAAGCATTCCCCATATACGAGCAGTACTTC.

The CDR3, as DNA: TGCGCCAGCAGCCAAGATCCGGTCTCGGGGAACGAGCAGTACTTC. This gives the protein CASSQDPVSGNEQYF. The rearrangement links TRBV4-1 to TRBJ2-5, with TRBD2 as a possible D gene (5 bases). The closer fit of TRBJ2-7 to the DNA end suggests the J call may be wrong. The length of the CDR3 is 15 residues. The germline gives CDR1 MGHRA, CDR2 YSYEKL.

The chain is built from TRBV16 and TRBJ2-3; D is ambiguous. This CDR3 comprises 16 residues. Between the trimmed V and J ends, which lost 3 bases and 0 bases, there was a span of 13 bases. In germline, CDR1 is KGHSY, CDR2 FQNENV. The CDR3, as DNA: TGTGCCAGCAGCCAGGCGACACCTCCTAGCACAGATACGCAGTATTTT. Protein product: CASSQATPPSTDTQYF.

The V call is TRBV30, the J call TRBJ1-5; 7 positions match TRBD1. The V and J ends lost 6 bases and 5 bases, in that order; junction bases with no gene match: 10. Germline V CDR1 and CDR2: GTSNPN, SVGIG (reference sequence). The CDR3 runs to 14 residues. The CDR3: CACSQGVRDQPQHF. The CDR3 DNA sequence: TGTGCCTGCTCTCAGGGGGTAAGGGATCAGCCCCAGCATTTT.

In its sample, this clone was seen once. The chain uses TRBV6-4 and TRBJ2-3, with TRBD1 matching over 12 bases. From germline, CDR1 is MRHNA and CDR2 SNTAGT. V dropped 4 bases and J dropped 6; count of bases not matched to a gene: 8. The CDR3 contains 16 residues. CDR3 sequence: CASSAKPGQGADTQYF. CDR3 sequence (DNA): TGTGCCAGCAGTGCCAAACCGGGACAGGGGGCTGATACGCAGTATTTT.

The chain links TRBV6-1 to TRBJ2-4; tentatively, D is TRBD2 (6 bases). The germline V and J ends were trimmed by 6 bases and 8 bases, with 14 bases remaining between them. Looked up from germline, CDR1 is MNHNS and CDR2 is SASEGT. The CDR3 has 13 amino acids. CDR3 in amino acids: CASRRGGTDIQYF. In DNA, the CDR3 is TGTGCCAGCAGGAGGGGAGGTACGGACATTCAGTACTTC.

This clone is a singleton in its sample. The gene calls are TRBV2 and TRBJ2-2; 10 nucleotides line up with TRBD2. After removal of 5 bases from V and 2 bases from J, the junction contained 5 bases not matched to a gene. This CDR3 contains 16 residues. The germline gives CDR1 SNHLY, CDR2 FYNNEI. CDR3 residues: CASSRLAGENTGELFF. The CDR3 DNA sequence: TGTGCCAGCAGTAGACTAGCGGGCGAAAACACCGGGGAGCTGTTTTTT.

This clone was seen a single time. The V and J genes are TRBV19 and TRBJ2-3, with D perhaps matching TRBD1 (6 bases). Germline V gene sequence: CDR1 LNHDA, CDR2 SQIVND (reference sequence). CDR3 length: 16 amino acids. The V end was cut by 5 bases, the J end by 3 bases, with 18 bases between. CDR3 in amino acids: CASSEWEQGWTDTQYF. The CDR3 nucleotides read TGTGCCAGTAGTGAATGGGAACAGGGTTGGACAGATACGCAGTATTTT. The entire variable domain, with the rest obtained from reference TRBV19 and TRBJ2-3, is as follows: DGGITQSPKYLFRKEGQNVTLSCEQNLNHDAMYWYRQDPGQGLRLIYYSQIVNDFQKGDIAEGYSVSREKKESFPLTVTSAQKNPTAFYLCASSEWEQGWTDTQYFGPGTRLTVL.

The CDR3 sequence is CASSPGQPGGQPQHF. For the CDR3, the DNA is TGTGCCAGCAGCCCGGGGCAGCCGGGGGGACAGCCCCAGCATTTT. The chain combines TRBV6-1 with TRBJ1-5; D might be TRBD1 (5 bases). This CDR3 comprises 15 residues. Trimming cost V 6 bases and J 7 bases, with 19 bases left between them. Germline V gene sequence: CDR1 MNHNS, CDR2 SASEGT.

The chain uses TRBV21-1 and TRBJ2-2; the table's D gene call, TRBD1, was not cross checked with the DNA. TRBV21-1 is given as a pseudogene. The CDR3 length is 13 residues. CDR3 in amino acids: CASPQGATGELFF. CDR3 in DNA: TGTGCCAGCCCTCAGGGGGCCACCGGGGAGCTGTTTTTT.

This rearrangement joins TRBV5-6 to TRBJ2-7, with TRBD2 identical over 10 bases. With V trimmed by 0 bases and J by 3 bases, 0 bases remained unmatched. Germline CDR1 reads SGHDT; CDR2 reads YYEEEE. The length of the CDR3 is 14 residues. DNA for the CDR3: TGTGCCAGCAGCTTGGGGACTAGCGGCTACGAGCAGTACTTC. Translation: CASSLGTSGYEQYF.

Here the CDR3 reads CASSPDRVTEAFF. Written as DNA, the CDR3 is TGTGCCAGCAGTCCTGACAGGGTGACTGAAGCTTTCTTT. The V call is TRBV27, the J call TRBJ1-1; 7 bases map to TRBD1. J gave up 5 bases and V 5 bases, and 5 bases lay outside the gene matches. CDR3 length: 13 residues. Germline loops: CDR1 MNHEY, CDR2 SMNVEV (reference sequence).

This chain links TRBV18 with TRBJ2-3; 8 bases align to TRBD2. This CDR3 is 15 amino acids long. V gave up 4 bases and J gave up 3 bases; unmatched junction bases: 6. Looked up from germline, CDR1 is KGHSH and CDR2 is LQKENI. This chain's CDR3 is CASSHTGGPTDTQYF. The CDR3 bases are TGTGCCAGCTCACATACGGGAGGGCCGACAGATACGCAGTATTTT.

V is TRBV6-6 and J is TRBJ1-2; D is perhaps TRBD1 (5 bases). Germline V gene sequence: CDR1 MNHNY, CDR2 SVGAGI (reference sequence). Trimming took off 6 bases at V and 6 bases at J, with 8 bases between the two ends. CDR3 length: 11 residues. The CDR3 loop is CASRSGNGYTF. CDR3 sequence (DNA): TGTGCCAGCAGGTCAGGGAATGGCTACACCTTC.

CDR3 nucleotides: TGCAGCGTTGCGGGGGGGGGCGGGGAGCTGTTTTTT. Amino acids: CSVAGGGGELFF. V gene TRBV29-1 combines with J gene TRBJ2-2, with 8 bases that match TRBD2. This CDR3 contains 12 residues. Unmatched junction bases numbered 2, after V lost 4 bases and J lost 7 bases. CDR1 is SQVTM, CDR2 ANQGSEA, per germline.

In this sample, this clone turned up a few times. This chain joins TRBV13 and TRBJ2-1, with a weak D call TRBD1 (5 bases). The V gene's germline CDR1 is PRHDT and CDR2 FYEKMQ (reference sequence). The CDR3 loop spans 14 amino acids. Trimming took off 5 bases at V and 3 bases at J, with 11 bases between the two ends. The CDR3 protein is CASSQQGHYNEQFF. CDR3 bases: TGTGCCAGCAGCCAGCAGGGCCACTACAATGAGCAGTTCTTC.

The chain recombines TRBV6-1 with TRBJ2-7; the D gene is possibly TRBD1 (5 bases). Germline CDR1 is MNHNS and CDR2 is SASEGT. Trimming took 5 bases from V and 7 from J, leaving 18 bases between them. This CDR3 spans 14 amino acids. The CDR3 sequence is CASSNLQGPEEQYF. The CDR3 coding sequence is TGTGCCAGCAGTAACCTGCAGGGCCCAGAGGAGCAGTACTTC.

This chain uses TRBV27 with TRBJ1-2, with 8 positions matching TRBD1. CDR3 length: 15 amino acids. Germline V CDR1 and CDR2: MNHEY, SMNVEV (reference sequence). V trimming: 6 bases; J trimming: 0 bases; junction bases outside the gene matches: 6. The CDR3 reads CASRIGQGPNYGYTF. In DNA form, the CDR3 reads TGTGCCAGCAGGATCGGACAGGGACCTAACTATGGCTACACCTTC.

In nucleotides, the CDR3 is TGTGCCAGCAGTTCGGTTCTGAACCCAAACACTGAAGCTTTCTTT. Translation gives CASSSVLNPNTEAFF. The rearrangement links TRBV27 to TRBJ1-1; no reliable D call. This CDR3 contains 15 residues. V was cut by 4 bases and J by 2 bases, with 14 bases left in between. Germline assignment: CDR1 MNHEY and CDR2 SMNVEV (reference sequence).

The chain recombines TRBV5-5 with TRBJ2-7; D unclear. There are 13 residues in the CDR3. Trimming removed 4 bases from V and 5 bases from J, with 13 bases in between. Germline V gene lookup returns CDR1 SGHKS and CDR2 YYEKEE (reference sequence). CDR3 coding DNA: TGTGCCAGCAGCCCCAATCAGCTAGACGAGCAGTACTTC. This codes for CASSPNQLDEQYF. The full variable domain, with the rest looked up from reference TRBV5-5 and TRBJ2-7, is DAGVTQSPTHLIKTRGQQVTLRCSPISGHKSVSWYQQVLGQGPQFIFQYYEKEERGRGNFPDRFSARQFPNYSSELNVNALLLGDSALYLCASSPNQLDEQYFGPGTRLTVT.

The chain combines TRBV27 with TRBJ2-4; maybe TRBD2 (6 bases). This CDR3 comprises 14 residues. With 0 bases removed from V and 6 bases from J, the gap between germline ends came to 9 bases. CDR1 is MNHEY, CDR2 SMNVEV, per germline (reference sequence). The CDR3 region is CASSLSGGVNIQYF. DNA of the CDR3: TGTGCCAGCAGTTTATCAGGAGGGGTAAACATTCAGTACTTC.

The rearrangement uses TRBV15 and TRBJ2-7, with D maybe TRBD1 (8 bases). V shed 2 bases and J shed 5 bases, with 13 bases lying between them. Germline values: CDR1 LNHNV, CDR2 YYDKDF (reference sequence). This CDR3 has 14 amino acids. CDR3 residues: CATSRFTGGDEQYF. In DNA form, the CDR3 reads TGTGCCACCAGCAGATTTACAGGGGGGGACGAGCAGTACTTC.

The chain uses TRBV5-6 and TRBJ1-1, with 8 positions matching TRBD1. J gave up 1 base and V 5 bases, and 4 bases lay outside the gene matches. The CDR3 is made up of 14 amino acids. Looked up from germline, CDR1 is SGHDT and CDR2 is YYEEEE. Here the CDR3 reads CASRQGVRNTEAFF. The CDR3, as DNA: TGTGCCAGCAGACAGGGGGTTAGGAACACTGAAGCTTTCTTT.